These 7 T cell receptor beta chains originate from one sample sequenced in a study of OX40 agonist ivuxolimab in advanced cancers. The table came from immunoSEQ multiplex PCR; TCRdb's copy has only in-frame clones and leaves some out. This table has about 83,000 clones, over 75% appearing once. The sequencing used CD4+ or CD8+ T cells sorted from blood, collected in a trial of the OX40 agonist ivuxolimab. The receptors here all came from an adult with an advanced solid tumor such as melanoma, head and neck, liver or kidney cancer.

CDR3 in DNA: TGTGCCAGCAGCTTATATCCCGGTGGCTACACCTTC. Translating gives CASSLYPGGYTF. The chain carries TRBV7-2 and TRBJ1-2; D is ambiguous. V was trimmed by 2 bases and J by 7 bases, leaving 8 bases between them. This CDR3 has 12 amino acids. Germline CDR1 is SGHTA and CDR2 is FQGNSA.

This rearrangement joins TRBV4-2 to TRBJ2-3, with D unresolved. Looked up from germline, CDR1 is LGHNA and CDR2 is YNFKEQ. Trimming left V 1 base short and J 0 bases short, with 14 bases between. This CDR3 comprises 17 residues. CDR3 residues: CASSQVAGRASTDTQYF. CDR3 sequence (DNA): TGTGCCAGCAGCCAAGTGGCAGGTCGGGCTAGCACAGATACGCAGTATTTT.

The chain links TRBV30 to TRBJ1-5; D unresolved. The CDR3 extends over 13 amino acids. CDR1 is GTSNPN, CDR2 SVGIG, per germline (reference sequence). With 1 base removed from V and 6 bases from J, the gap between germline ends came to 10 bases. CDR3 in DNA: TGTGCCTGGAGTGATGGAAGGAGTCAGCCCCAGCATTTT. It translates to CAWSDGRSQPQHF.

The CDR3 nucleotides read TGCAGCGTTACACAGGGTTCCACCGGGGAGCTGTTTTTT. Residues: CSVTQGSTGELFF. This chain uses TRBV29-1 with TRBJ2-2, with D tentatively TRBD1 (6 bases). The ends were cut back, 5 bases at V and 4 bases at J, with 11 bases in the middle. Germline CDR1 SQVTM, CDR2 ANQGSEA. The CDR3 has 13 amino acids.

The chain is built from TRBV6-6 and TRBJ2-5; D gene uncertain. Trimming removed 0 bases at V and 5 bases at J, with 1 base between. The CDR3 loop spans 11 amino acids. The V gene's germline CDR1 is MNHNY and CDR2 SVGAGI (reference sequence). The CDR3 sequence: CASSYSETQYF. The CDR3 bases are TGTGCCAGCAGTTACTCGGAGACCCAGTACTTC.

The rearrangement links TRBV30 to TRBJ2-1; maybe TRBD1 (7 bases). CDR1 is GTSNPN and CDR2 is SVGIG in the germline V gene (reference sequence). The CDR3 is 13 amino acids. Trimming took off 3 bases at V and 12 bases at J, with 18 bases between the two ends. DNA of the CDR3: TGTGCCTGGAGGAAGACAGGGCTCGGGGGGCAGTTCTTC. Translation gives CAWRKTGLGGQFF.

The chain is built from TRBV7-9 and TRBJ1-1; 7 bases align to TRBD1. Germline V gives CDR1 SEHNR, CDR2 FQNEAQ (reference sequence). The CDR3 spans 13 residues. The V and J ends lost 7 bases and 5 bases, in that order; junction bases with no gene match: 7. CDR3 amino acids: CASNQNRGTEAFF. Here the CDR3 DNA reads TGTGCCAGCAACCAAAACAGGGGAACTGAAGCTTTCTTT.